This TCR beta chain comes out of a study of post-analysis software for immune sequencing data. Broader study findings: TRBV segments more frequent in patients than in controls numbered about five and included TRBV5-6, TRBV5-1 and TRBV20-1.

The CDR3 has 17 residues. Germline loops: CDR1 LGHNA, CDR2 YNFKEQ. Trimming at V came to 0 bases and at J to 10 bases, leaving 17 bases not matched to a gene. Only a few counts were recorded for this clonotype. Its antigen is not known. Each TCR beta cDNA library carried unique molecular identifiers. TCRdb analysed the PCR reads with MiXCR anew, one entry per CDR3 protein. In the table there are over 700,000 distinct CDR3 sequences, 30% of which are singletons. The sequence was obtained from a girl between 5 and 17 years old with multiple sclerosis. The chain has TRBV4-2 and TRBJ1-1, with 7 positions matching TRBD1. The sample comprised blood. CDR3 sequence (DNA): TGTGCCAGCAGCCAAGATCGGGCGGAGGGGGCAGGTATCTTAGCTTTCTTT. Its protein product is CASSQDRAEGAGILAFF.